Listed below are T cell receptor beta chains from one sample, sequenced in a study of T cells in Graves' hyperthyroidism and ophthalmopathy. A single record per CDR3 protein comes from TCRdb applying MiXCR to the multiplex PCR reads. The profile shows fewer than 550,000 distinct CDR3 sequences, more than 15% of them singletons. Sequencing was carried out using blood. The receptors were sampled from a woman between 18 and 29 years old with Graves' hyperthyroidism. Each CDR3 is given with its conserved first and last residue. D genes are given only for firm matches. Some rows have no size entry. The others give once, few or many, or a class for an expanded clone.

>TRBJ1-2|many|NA|TRBV10-3
CAISPTEDNYGYTF
TGTGCCATCAGTCCTACAGAGGACAACTATGGCTACACCTTC
>TRBJ2-7|many|TRBD2|TRBV20-1
CSVSSGRDEQYF
TGCAGTGTGAGTAGCGGGAGAGACGAGCAGTACTTC
>TRBJ2-7|many|NA|TRBV25-1
CASSPPDRGRLAGAYEQYF
TGTGCCAGCAGTCCACCGGACAGGGGGCGACTAGCGGGGGCCTACGAGCAGTACTTC
>TRBJ2-7|many|NA|TRBV6-1
CASSEGLTALSVQYF
TGTGCCAGCAGTGAAGGGCTGACTGCATTAAGTGTGCAGTACTTC
>TRBJ1-2|many|NA|TRBV24-1
CATSDMDGANYGYTF
TGTGCCACCAGTGATATGGACGGCGCTAACTATGGCTACACCTTC
>TRBJ2-3|NA|TRBD1|TRBV28
CASRTGGTGWWNTQYF
TGTGCCAGCCGGACAGGCGGGACAGGGTGGTGGAATACGCAGTATTTT
>TRBJ2-7|few|NA|TRBV5-6
CASSDNPGYEQYF
TGTGCCAGCAGCGATAACCCGGGCTACGAGCAGTACTTC
>TRBJ2-7|few|TRBD1|TRBV27
CASRTGNLYEQYF
TGTGCCAGCCGGACAGGGAACCTCTACGAGCAGTACTTC
>TRBJ2-2|many|NA|TRBV6-1
CASREGTFTGELFF
TGTGCCAGCAGGGAGGGGACCTTCACCGGGGAGCTGTTTTTT
>TRBJ2-7|many|TRBD2|TRBV20-1
CSARVGGRDREQYF
TGCAGTGCTAGAGTTGGCGGGAGGGATCGGGAGCAGTACTTC
>TRBJ2-7|many|NA|TRBV6-1
CASGAGYYEQYF
TGTGCCAGCGGGGCAGGGTACTACGAGCAGTACTTC
>TRBJ2-3|many|NA|TRBV20-1
CSARYPPDNTDTQYF
TGCAGTGCTAGATACCCCCCGGATAACACAGATACGCAGTATTTT
>TRBJ2-5|many|NA|TRBV2
CASSERQRGTQYF
TGTGCCAGCAGTGAAAGACAGCGAGGGACCCAGTACTTC
>TRBJ2-7|many|NA|TRBV2
CASRSRGPAFEQYF
TGTGCCAGCAGGAGCCGGGGCCCCGCTTTCGAGCAGTACTTC
>TRBJ1-4|NA|NA|TRBV4-1
CASSQPQSGGQGEKLFF
TGCGCCAGCAGCCAACCCCAGTCGGGGGGGCAAGGCGAAAAACTGTTTTTT
>TRBJ2-7|many|TRBD1|TRBV12-3/TRBV12-4
CASSAQGAGNEQYF
TGTGCCAGCAGTGCCCAGGGGGCTGGGAACGAGCAGTACTTC
>TRBJ2-7|many|NA|TRBV20-1
CSARDHSGPTYEQYF
TGCAGTGCTAGAGATCACTCCGGGCCAACCTACGAGCAGTACTTC
>TRBJ2-3|few|TRBD2|TRBV6-4
CASSPGEGSTDTQYF
TGTGCCAGCAGCCCCGGGGAGGGTAGCACAGATACGCAGTATTTT
>TRBJ2-7|many|NA|TRBV28
CASSLPRTGSYEQYF
TGTGCCAGCAGTTTACCCAGAACAGGGTCCTACGAGCAGTACTTC
>TRBJ2-7|few|NA|TRBV12-3/TRBV12-4
CASRTVRGREQYF
TGTGCCAGCAGGACTGTCAGGGGCCGCGAGCAGTACTTC
>TRBJ2-1|NA|NA|TRBV18
CASSPQRGVNEQFF
TGTGCCAGCTCACCACAAAGGGGGGTCAATGAGCAGTTCTTC
>TRBJ2-7|many|TRBD2|TRBV6-1
CASPTSGRPDSYEQYF
TGTGCCAGCCCGACTAGCGGGAGGCCAGACTCCTACGAGCAGTACTTC
>TRBJ2-5|NA|NA|TRBV11-3
CASSLGAGEETQYF
TGTGCCAGCAGCTTAGGGGCCGGGGAAGAGACCCAGTACTTC
>TRBJ2-4|few|TRBD2|TRBV20-1
CSARDWREAPDAVQYF
TGCAGTGCTAGAGATTGGCGGGAGGCCCCGGATGCGGTTCAGTACTTC
>TRBJ2-1|many|NA|TRBV6-2/TRBV6-3
CASSYPPRGGSYNEQFF
TGTGCCAGCAGTTACCCCCCCCGTGGGGGCTCCTACAATGAGCAGTTCTTC
>TRBJ2-1|many|NA|TRBV30
CAWSAHERTYNEQFF
TGTGCCTGGAGCGCACACGAGCGGACTTACAATGAGCAGTTCTTC
>TRBJ1-6|many|NA|TRBV27
CASRPGAHSYNSPLHF
TGTGCCAGCAGGCCCGGGGCGCACTCCTATAATTCACCCCTCCACTTT
>TRBJ2-4|NA|TRBD2|TRBV13
CASSPLGLAGGPWRYIQYF
TGTGCCAGCAGCCCACTGGGACTAGCGGGAGGGCCGTGGAGGTACATTCAGTACTTC
>TRBJ1-5|once|NA|TRBV10-3
CAISESLTPLSNQPQHF
TGTGCCATCAGTGAGTCGTTGACACCCCTAAGCAATCAGCCCCAGCATTTT